This TCR beta chain was retrieved from a study of Ad26.COV2.S vaccination and SARS-CoV-2 variants. CDR3 size: 16 residues. CDR1 is KGHDR, CDR2 SFDVKD, per germline. Germline trimming cut 5 bases from V and 1 base from J; bases unmatched to any gene: 6. Treatment in this sample: around 19 received Ad26.COV2.S at low or high dose, single or two shots; about five received placebo; per-sample allocation not given. Collection of the samples took place on day 63 after the first injection of vaccine or placebo. This adult donor, from Boston, was 18-55 years old. The administered vaccine (an Ad26 vector) expressed Wuhan-strain SARS-CoV-2 spike. On this clone: The antigen is undetermined.

Study results and limitations: Similar non-spike TCR breadth was observed in recipients of vaccine and of placebo. People given the vaccine had a wider spike-specific TCR breadth than placebo recipients did.

Sequencing used immunoSEQ multiplex PCR; TCRdb keeps in-frame clones, though not all of them. The table lists about 680,000 clones, roughly 90% of them singletons. Here the sequenced sample was peripheral blood, taken in a trial of Ad26.COV2.S vaccine versus placebo. The chain joins TRBV24-1 to TRBJ2-1, with 8 bases identical to TRBD2. The sequence came from a person aged 18 to 65 who received the Ad26.COV2.S COVID-19 vaccine or a placebo. This CDR3 is CATSAAGRGSYNEQFF. As DNA, the CDR3 is TGTGCCACCAGTGCAGCCGGGAGGGGTTCCTACAATGAGCAGTTCTTC.